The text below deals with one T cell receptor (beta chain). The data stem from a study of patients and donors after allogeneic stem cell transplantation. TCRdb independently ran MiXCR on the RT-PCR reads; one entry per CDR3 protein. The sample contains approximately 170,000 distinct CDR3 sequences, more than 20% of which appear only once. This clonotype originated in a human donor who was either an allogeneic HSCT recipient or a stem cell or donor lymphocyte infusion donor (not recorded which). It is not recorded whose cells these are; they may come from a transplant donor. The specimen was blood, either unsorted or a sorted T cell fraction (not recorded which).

CDR3 protein: CSVELRDRLSYEQYF. The CDR3 nucleotides are TGCAGCGTTGAACTTCGGGACAGACTTTCCTACGAGCAGTACTTC. V usage is TRBV29-1 and J usage is TRBJ2-7; 7 bases line up with TRBD1. Per germline, CDR1 SQVTM and CDR2 ANQGSEA. This CDR3 is 15 amino acids long. V lost 2 bases to trimming and J lost 1 base; unmatched junction nucleotides: 8.